One and the same sample provided the 5 T cell receptor beta chains below, sequenced in a study of tumor and adjacent non-tumor tissue in lung cancer. TCRbeta libraries were built with three rounds of nested PCR, modified from ARM-PCR. Each CDR3 protein is one row after TCRdb ran MiXCR on the multiplex PCR reads. The sample consists of about 200,000 distinct CDR3 sequences, 70% to 75% of them appearing once. RNA was extracted from bulk tissue without any cell sorting. The source material was lung tumor tissue. Source of these receptors: a man in his sixties with non-small cell lung cancer.

V gene TRBV20-1 combines with J gene TRBJ2-1; the match to TRBD2 covers 8 bases. CDR1 is DFQATT and CDR2 is SNEGSKA in the germline V gene (reference sequence). The CDR3 has 15 residues. With 4 bases clipped from V and 9 bases from J, the junction kept 14 bases outside the gene matches. As DNA, the CDR3 is TGCAGTGCTATACCCGGGGGGACTAGTGCGGGTGAGCAGTTCTTC. It codes for CSAIPGGTSAGEQFF.

A note on this clonotype: This likely comes from a read error, as the CDR3 has no conserved phenylalanine or tryptophan at its end. This chain joins TRBV20-1 and TRBJ2-2; D assignment may be TRBD1 or TRBD2 (5 bases each). CDR3 size: 13 residues. Looked up from germline, CDR1 is DFQATT and CDR2 is SNEGSKA (reference sequence). The CDR3 loop is CSTRDSVTGELFV. The CDR3 coding sequence is TGCAGTACTAGAGACAGTGTCACCGGGGAGCTGTTTGTT.

To note about this clonotype: A much larger clone sits a single nucleotide away, making a read error possible. The CDR3 DNA is TGCAGTGCCGGAGGGGACTACCACACAGATACGCAGTATTTT. It translates to CSAGGDYHTDTQYF. This chain links TRBV20-1 with TRBJ2-3; 7 positions agree with TRBD2. The V segment lost 6 bases and the J segment 2 bases; nucleotides outside the gene matches: 8. The CDR3 length is 14 residues. In germline, CDR1 is DFQATT, CDR2 SNEGSKA (reference sequence).

This clonotype was found a few times. The V call is TRBV20-1, the J call TRBJ2-1, with 12 bases identical to TRBD2. V shed 8 bases, J shed 0 bases, and the junction held 14 bases outside the gene matches. The germline CDR1 and CDR2 sequences are DFQATT and SNEGSKA (reference sequence). CDR3 length equals 18 residues. CDR3 sequence (DNA): TGCAGTTTCCAAACTAGCGGGGGGCTCATGAGCTCCTACAATGAGCAGTTCTTC. Translating gives CSFQTSGGLMSSYNEQFF.

Only a few counts were recorded for this clonotype. The J gene is TRBJ1-1, the V gene TRBV11-2; D unclear. This CDR3 is 13 amino acids long. Germline V lookup: CDR1 SGHAT, CDR2 FQNNGV. V was clipped by 9 bases and J by 8 bases, with 19 bases between them. This CDR3 reads CASNLDRAGEAFF. The CDR3 nucleotides read TGTGCCAGTAACCTAGATCGGGCCGGAGAAGCTTTCTTT.